A single sample gave rise to the 14 T cell receptor beta chains below, sequenced in a study of blood T cell repertoires in COVID-19. The table came from immunoSEQ multiplex PCR; TCRdb's copy has only in-frame clones and leaves some out. The profile shows tens of thousands of clones, less than 90% of them singletons. The sequenced sample consisted of peripheral blood. Receptors originate from a man aged 60-69 years with COVID-19, enrolled during active disease.

This clone was detected only a few times. J is TRBJ2-7 and V is TRBV28, with 8 bases aligning to TRBD2. The CDR3 has 15 amino acids. Germline V gene lookup returns CDR1 MDHEN and CDR2 SYDVKM. V lost 8 bases, J lost 6 bases, and 15 bases stayed unmatched. Here the CDR3 DNA reads TGTGCCAGCGTCATGCCCAGCGGGGGACCTTCCGAGCAGTACTTC. It codes for CASVMPSGGPSEQYF.

The V and J genes are TRBV5-4 and TRBJ2-5; 9 bases are shared with TRBD2. V trimming: 0 bases; J trimming: 5 bases; junction bases outside the gene matches: 11. There are 17 residues in the CDR3. Germline V CDR1 and CDR2: SGHNT, YYREEE (reference sequence). The CDR3 region has the DNA TGTGCCAGCAGCTTGGGAGCGTCTAGCGGGATGGGGGAGACCCAGTACTTC. The encoded protein is CASSLGASSGMGETQYF.

The chain recombines TRBV13 with TRBJ1-1; maybe TRBD1 (6 bases). This CDR3 comprises 14 residues. Germline V gene sequence: CDR1 PRHDT, CDR2 FYEKMQ (reference sequence). Trimming took 4 bases from V and 4 from J, leaving 13 bases between them. CDR3 amino acids: CASSSQGRGTEAFF. In DNA, the CDR3 is TGTGCCAGCAGCTCACAGGGCCGGGGCACTGAAGCTTTCTTT.

V and J are TRBV6-1 and TRBJ2-1, with 8 positions matching TRBD2. CDR3 length equals 17 residues. The germline gives CDR1 MNHNS, CDR2 SASEGT. V lost 1 base and J lost 4; bases outside the gene matches: 9. CDR3 DNA: TGTGCCAGCAGTGAAGTCTCGGGGGGGCCCATTTACAATGAGCAGTTCTTC. Amino acid sequence: CASSEVSGGPIYNEQFF.

V and J are TRBV7-3 and TRBJ2-3, with D unresolved. This CDR3 contains 14 residues. The germline gives CDR1 SGHTA, CDR2 FQGTGA. The ends were cut back, 0 bases at V and 2 bases at J, with 6 bases in the middle. CDR3 DNA: TGTGCCAGCAGCTTAACGTTATCCACAGATACGCAGTATTTT. As protein: CASSLTLSTDTQYF. The variable domain in full, completed from reference TRBV7-3 and TRBJ2-3, reads GAGVSQTPSNKVTEKGKYVELRCDPISGHTALYWYRQSLGQGPEFLIYFQGTGAADDSGLPNDRFFAVRPEGSVSTLKIQRTERGDSAVYLCASSLTLSTDTQYFGPGTRLTVL.

This chain joins TRBV5-1 and TRBJ2-2; 11 positions agree with TRBD1. Trimming removed 4 bases from V and 7 bases from J; junction bases left unmatched: 3. CDR1 and CDR2 from the germline V gene are SGHRS and YFSETQ. This CDR3 spans 14 amino acids. The CDR3 nucleotides are TGCGCCAGCAGCACGGGACAGGGGGACGGGGAGCTGTTTTTT. It translates to CASSTGQGDGELFF.

The chain carries TRBV19 and TRBJ1-2, with TRBD1 matching over 7 bases. CDR3 length equals 15 residues. CDR1 LNHDA and CDR2 SQIVND come from the germline V gene (reference sequence). V dropped 6 bases and J dropped 5; count of bases not matched to a gene: 12. CDR3 sequence (DNA): TGTGCCAGTAGCCGACAGGGTAGGTTCGAGTATGGCTACACCTTC. This translates into CASSRQGRFEYGYTF.

The CDR3: CASRPPTGLPIYGYTF. As DNA, the CDR3 is TGTGCCAGCAGACCCCCGACAGGGCTCCCTATTTATGGCTACACCTTC. The chain links TRBV7-2 to TRBJ1-2; TRBD1 matches 7 bases. Germline CDR1 and CDR2: SGHTA and FQGNSA. J lost 5 bases, V lost 6 bases, and 15 bases had no gene match. The length of the CDR3 is 16 residues.

This chain uses TRBV7-9 with TRBJ2-7; TRBD1 might be the D (5 bases). V gave up 5 bases and J gave up 3 bases, with 17 bases separating them. Per germline, CDR1 SEHNR and CDR2 FQNEAQ (reference sequence). The CDR3 extends over 15 amino acids. CDR3 nucleotide sequence: TGTGCCAGCAGCCCGGACCTAGGGGCCTTCTACGAGCAGTACTTC. It yields the protein CASSPDLGAFYEQYF.

The chain recombines TRBV5-1 with TRBJ1-6, with TRBD1 identical over 10 bases. Germline loops: CDR1 SGHRS, CDR2 YFSETQ. The V and J ends lost 3 bases and 5 bases, in that order; junction bases with no gene match: 5. The CDR3 runs to 16 residues. The CDR3 reads CASSYDRGLNNSPLHF. For the CDR3, the DNA is TGCGCCAGCAGCTACGACAGGGGGCTTAATAATTCACCCCTCCACTTT.

This clone was detected only once. This chain joins TRBV7-9 and TRBJ1-4; weak D call: TRBD1 (5 bases). The CDR3 length is 16 residues. Germline V CDR1 and CDR2: SEHNR, FQNEAQ (reference sequence). With 4 bases removed from V and 7 bases from J, the gap between germline ends came to 19 bases. In nucleotides, the CDR3 is TGTGCCAGCAGCTCCTGGACGGGACTTACAGGTGAAAAACTGTTTTTT. The encoded protein is CASSSWTGLTGEKLFF.

The chain employs TRBV23-1 and TRBJ1-2; TRBD1 might be the D (6 bases). TRBV23-1 is treated as an ORF (open reading frame) with a function not yet certain. Trimming removed 2 bases at V and 4 bases at J, with 14 bases between. CDR3 length: 15 residues. The CDR3 here is CASSQAPGHFYGYTF. DNA for the CDR3: TGCGCCAGCAGTCAAGCCCCGGGACACTTCTATGGCTACACCTTC.

The rearrangement uses TRBV2 and TRBJ2-7; TRBD1 is a possible D gene (6 bases). The length of the CDR3 is 15 residues. CDR1 is SNHLY, CDR2 FYNNEI, per germline. Trimming left V 7 bases short and J 2 bases short, with 18 bases between. This CDR3 reads CASNLLSRQAYEQYF. The CDR3 DNA reads as TGTGCCAGCAACCTGCTCTCCCGACAGGCCTACGAGCAGTACTTC.

This chain uses TRBV5-4 with TRBJ2-7, with 12 bases fitting TRBD2. Germline trimming cut 4 bases from V and 6 bases from J; bases unmatched to any gene: 20. The CDR3 has 19 residues. The germline gives CDR1 SGHNT, CDR2 YYREEE (reference sequence). CDR3 nucleotide sequence: TGTGCCAGCAGCGGAGGGACAGGATACCTAGCGGGGGGGCGCGGCGAGCAGTACTTC. This gives the protein CASSGGTGYLAGGRGEQYF. Filled out from reference TRBV5-4 and TRBJ2-7, the complete variable domain reads ETGVTQSPTHLIKTRGQQVTLRCSSQSGHNTVSWYQQALGQGPQFIFQYYREEENGRGNFPPRFSGLQFPNYSSELNVNALELDDSALYLCASSGGTGYLAGGRGEQYFGPGTRLTVT.